Listed here are 18 T cell receptor beta chains from one sample, sequenced in a study of blood T cell repertoires in COVID-19. Libraries were prepared by immunoSEQ multiplex PCR; TCRdb keeps only in-frame clonotypes and omits some of them. The sample carries 250,000 to 350,000 clones, 86% recorded once. Sequencing was done on a sample of peripheral blood. These receptor sequences come from a woman in her seventies with COVID-19, enrolled during active disease.

The genes are TRBV9 and TRBJ1-6; TRBD1 aligns across 7 bases. With V trimmed by 0 bases and J by 6 bases, 6 bases remained unmatched. This CDR3 has 16 residues. Germline CDR1 reads SGDLS; CDR2 reads YYNGEE. Here the CDR3 reads CASSVEGAAVNSPLHF. CDR3 sequence (DNA): TGTGCCAGCAGCGTAGAGGGGGCTGCGGTTAATTCACCCCTCCACTTT.

The chain has TRBV4-3 and TRBJ2-2, with TRBD2 matching over 12 bases. Germline CDR1 reads LGHNA; CDR2 reads YSLEER. The junction had 13 bases not matched to a gene; V was cut back by 0 bases and J by 5 bases. The CDR3 contains 20 residues. The CDR3 DNA sequence: TGCGCCAGCAGCCAAGAGTCGCTAGCGGGGGGGCGTCGATTTACCGGGGAGCTGTTTTTT. Its translation is CASSQESLAGGRRFTGELFF.

V gene TRBV7-9 combines with J gene TRBJ2-7, with TRBD1 matching 8 bases. CDR1 is SEHNR, CDR2 FQNEAQ, per germline (reference sequence). This CDR3 has 15 amino acids. Trimming cost V 4 bases and J 2 bases; bases outside gene matches: 7. The CDR3 DNA follows: TGTGCCAGCAGCTCATCCCTGGACAGGGCCTACGAGCAGTACTTC. Protein product: CASSSSLDRAYEQYF.

On this clone itself: The same CDR3 can be traced to other DNA sequences in this sample. This chain links TRBV27 with TRBJ1-2; 10 bases fit TRBD1. CDR1 is MNHEY and CDR2 is SMNVEV in the germline V gene (reference sequence). This CDR3 spans 15 amino acids. V was pared by 4 bases and J by 4 bases, with 6 bases of the junction left unmatched. CDR3 amino acids: CASSSPTGGGYGYTF. In nucleotides, the CDR3 is TGTGCCAGCAGTTCCCCGACAGGGGGCGGCTATGGCTACACCTTC.

The rearrangement joins TRBV9 to TRBJ2-3, with 8 bases aligning to TRBD2. Germline V gives CDR1 SGDLS, CDR2 YYNGEE. The CDR3 runs to 15 residues. The V gene end was trimmed by 0 bases and the J gene end by 6 bases; junction bases not matched to a gene: 6. CDR3 region: CASSVAGGVADTQYF. CDR3 nucleotide sequence: TGTGCCAGCAGCGTAGCGGGGGGGGTGGCGGATACGCAGTATTTT.

The rearrangement links TRBV5-6 to TRBJ2-3; 7 nucleotides align to TRBD1. The CDR3 is 17 amino acids. V dropped 2 bases and J dropped 6; count of bases not matched to a gene: 15. Germline values: CDR1 SGHDT, CDR2 YYEEEE. The CDR3 loop reads CASSFYSKGASGDTQYF. CDR3 sequence (DNA): TGTGCCAGCAGCTTTTATAGTAAGGGGGCATCAGGGGATACGCAGTATTTT.

This clone was seen once. The chain is built from TRBV3-1 (or the pseudogene TRBV3-2) and TRBJ1-2; 7 positions match TRBD1. Trimming cost V 10 bases and J 1 base; bases outside gene matches: 3. This CDR3 has 12 amino acids. The V gene's germline CDR1 is LGHDT and CDR2 YNNKEL (reference sequence). The CDR3 loop reads CATRQGNYGYTF. CDR3 nucleotide sequence: TGTGCCACCCGACAGGGTAACTATGGCTACACCTTC.

This chain links TRBV12-5 with TRBJ1-2, with D unclear. V lost 1 base and J 7 bases, leaving 10 bases between the germline ends. Germline CDR1 reads LGHNT; CDR2 reads FRNRAP. The CDR3 totals 13 residues. In nucleotides, the CDR3 is TGTGCTAGTGGTTTGGAATACAAGTTTGGCTACACCTTC. Encoded protein: CASGLEYKFGYTF.

The genes are TRBV5-4 and TRBJ1-2; 8 bases fit TRBD1. The junction had 12 bases not matched to a gene; V was cut back by 0 bases and J by 8 bases. The CDR3 runs to 16 residues. The germline gives CDR1 SGHNT, CDR2 YYREEE (reference sequence). The CDR3 DNA is TGTGCCAGCAGCTTGGCAAAGAAACGGACAGGGCAAGGCTACACCTTC. It yields the protein CASSLAKKRTGQGYTF.

The chain is built from TRBV4-3 and TRBJ1-1; D perhaps matches TRBD1 (6 bases). With 1 base removed from V and 0 bases from J, the gap between germline ends came to 9 bases. The CDR3 loop spans 15 amino acids. Germline V gene sequence: CDR1 LGHNA, CDR2 YSLEER. CDR3 nucleotides: TGCGCCAGCAGCCAAGGCAGGGGATTGAACACTGAAGCTTTCTTT. As protein: CASSQGRGLNTEAFF.

A note on this clone: Within the sample, other DNA sequences also encode this same CDR3. V usage is TRBV12-3 or TRBV12-4 and J usage is TRBJ1-2, with TRBD1 as a possible D gene (6 bases). CDR3 length: 13 residues. Trimming stripped 5 bases from V and 2 bases from J, with 9 bases between. CDR3 loop: CASSPDRNYGYTF. The DNA of the CDR3 is TGTGCCAGCAGTCCCGACAGGAACTATGGCTACACCTTC.

V and J are TRBV30 and TRBJ1-6; no firm D call. The V end was cut by 0 bases, the J end by 9 bases, with 15 bases between. There are 15 residues in the CDR3. CDR1 and CDR2 from the germline V gene are GTSNPN and SVGIG (reference sequence). This chain's CDR3 is CAWSVPTSPFSPLHF. DNA for the CDR3: TGTGCCTGGAGTGTACCGACAAGTCCCTTTTCACCCCTCCACTTT. Looking up the rest from reference TRBV30 and TRBJ1-6 gives the full variable domain: SQTIHQWPATLVQPVGSPLSLECTVEGTSNPNLYWYRQAAGRGLQLLFYSVGIGQISSEVPQNLSASRPQDRQFILSSKKLLLSDSGFYLCAWSVPTSPFSPLHFGNGTRLTVT.

V usage is TRBV5-6 and J usage is TRBJ2-3, with 8 bases aligning to TRBD2. The CDR3 is made up of 16 amino acids. Per germline, CDR1 SGHDT and CDR2 YYEEEE. Trimming at V came to 1 base and at J to 3 bases, leaving 7 bases not matched to a gene. CDR3: CASSLRRGGRTDTQYF. The DNA for the CDR3 is TGTGCCAGCAGCTTGCGACGGGGGGGCCGAACAGATACGCAGTATTTT.

This rearrangement joins TRBV28 to TRBJ1-6; 7 bases match TRBD1. Germline assignment: CDR1 MDHEN and CDR2 SYDVKM. J was trimmed by 7 bases and V by 1 base; bases with no gene match: 4. The length of the CDR3 is 15 residues. The CDR3 bases are TGTGCCAGCAGTTTATTGACAGGGCTCAATTCACCCCTCCACTTT. As protein: CASSLLTGLNSPLHF.

The chain couples TRBV7-8 to TRBJ2-1, with 7 bases fitting TRBD1. This CDR3 has 17 amino acids. The germline V gene encodes CDR1 SGHVS and CDR2 FQNEAQ. The V segment lost 4 bases and the J segment 0 bases; nucleotides outside the gene matches: 9. CDR3 sequence: CASSSFGGQSSYNEQFF. The CDR3 bases are TGTGCCAGCAGCTCCTTTGGGGGACAGAGCTCCTACAATGAGCAGTTCTTC.

CDR3 sequence (DNA): TGCGCCAGCAGCTTCGACAGTCCCACGAACACCGGGGAGCTGTTTTTT. It specifies CASSFDSPTNTGELFF. The chain is built from TRBV5-1 and TRBJ2-2; tentatively, D is TRBD1 (5 bases). V was shortened by 2 bases and J by 0 bases, with 11 bases between the two germline ends. CDR3 length: 16 amino acids. Germline V gene lookup returns CDR1 SGHRS and CDR2 YFSETQ.

The table lists this clone with a count of one. DNA for the CDR3: TGTGCCAGCAGCGTCAGGGGGCGCGACACCGGGGAGCTGTTTTTT. Protein: CASSVRGRDTGELFF. The V gene is TRBV9, the J gene TRBJ2-2; 8 bases are shared with TRBD1. Germline V gene lookup returns CDR1 SGDLS and CDR2 YYNGEE. V lost 2 bases to trimming and J lost 3 bases; unmatched junction nucleotides: 3. The CDR3 consists of 15 residues.

The chain employs TRBV6-5 and TRBJ1-2, with D possibly TRBD1 on 6 matching bases. The CDR3 loop spans 13 amino acids. Trimming left V 2 bases short and J 4 bases short, with 8 bases between. The V gene's germline CDR1 is MNHEY and CDR2 SVGAGI. Written as DNA, the CDR3 is TGTGCCAGCAGTTACCAGGGGACCTATGGCTACACCTTC. It encodes CASSYQGTYGYTF.